Presented here are 21 T cell receptor beta chains from one specimen sequenced in a study of early T cells in non-severe SARS-CoV-2 infection. TCRdb ran MiXCR on the 5' RACE reads and lists one entry per CDR3 protein. The sample records 75,000 or so distinct CDR3 sequences, around 10% being singletons. Source: whole blood, taken at baseline. These receptors were taken from an adult who was a healthcare worker with PCR-confirmed SARS-CoV-2 infection or an uninfected control (not recorded which).

This clonotype was seen ten or more times. The chain links TRBV20-1 to TRBJ2-7; D is possibly TRBD2 (6 bases). Looked up from germline, CDR1 is DFQATT and CDR2 is SNEGSKA (reference sequence). This CDR3 region has 13 residues. Trimming removed 3 bases from V and 4 bases from J, with 13 bases in between. The CDR3 is CSARYGSRYEQYF. CDR3 DNA: TGCAGTGCTAGGTACGGGAGTAGGTACGAGCAGTACTTC.

This clonotype came up a few times. The V and J genes are TRBV18 and TRBJ1-2; D may be TRBD1 (5 bases). This CDR3 has 15 residues. Germline V CDR1 and CDR2: KGHSH, LQKENI. The V and J ends lost 4 bases and 4 bases respectively, with 16 bases between them. CDR3 amino acids: CASSLNSRQGYGYTF. CDR3 DNA: TGTGCCAGCTCACTCAATAGCAGGCAGGGCTATGGCTACACCTTC.

This clonotype occurred many times. The chain combines TRBV7-2 with TRBJ2-5, with no clear D. V lost 2 bases, J lost 6 bases, and 4 bases lay in between. Germline V gene sequence: CDR1 SGHTA, CDR2 FQGNSA. The CDR3 contains 11 residues. CDR3 DNA: TGTGCCAGCAGCTTACTTCAGACCCAGTACTTC. This codes for CASSLLQTQYF.

This clonotype was recorded at least ten times. The V call is TRBV13, the J call TRBJ2-5; D is unresolved. Per germline, CDR1 PRHDT and CDR2 FYEKMQ (reference sequence). This CDR3 spans 12 amino acids. The V and J ends lost 5 bases and 5 bases respectively, with 9 bases between them. Written as DNA, the CDR3 is TGTGCCAGCAGCCCGGACCGGGAGACCCAGTACTTC. It encodes CASSPDRETQYF.

Points on this clonotype: Sequence at one end of the junction differs from germline and may be a read error. The chain uses TRBV28 and TRBJ1-5, with D tentatively TRBD1 (5 bases). The germline V gene encodes CDR1 MDHEN and CDR2 SYDVKM. CDR3 size: 11 residues. CDR3 bases: TGTGCCAGCAGCCGAAGCTGGGGGGTGAATTTT. This gives the protein CASSRSWGVNF.

This clonotype occurred a few times. The V call is TRBV27, the J call TRBJ2-7, with 7 positions matching TRBD1. With 6 bases clipped from V and 0 bases from J, the junction kept 5 bases outside the gene matches. The CDR3 length is 14 residues. The germline CDR1 and CDR2 sequences are MNHEY and SMNVEV (reference sequence). CDR3: CASRATGSSYEQYF. The CDR3 nucleotides read TGTGCCAGCAGAGCGACAGGGAGCTCCTACGAGCAGTACTTC.

V is TRBV5-1 and J is TRBJ2-2, with 13 bases fitting TRBD2. With 4 bases clipped from V and 6 bases from J, the junction kept 3 bases outside the gene matches. Germline-derived CDR1 and CDR2 are SGHRS and YFSETQ. This CDR3 is built from 15 residues. CDR3 nucleotide sequence: TGCGCCAGCAGCCCCGGACTAGCGGGGGCCGGGGAGCTGTTTTTT. Translated, it gives CASSPGLAGAGELFF.

V is TRBV9 and J is TRBJ2-7; unclear D gene. This CDR3 comprises 12 residues. Germline V lookup: CDR1 SGDLS, CDR2 YYNGEE. Trimming removed 2 bases from V and 1 base from J, with 4 bases in between. The CDR3 protein is CASSVISYEQYF. The CDR3 nucleotides read TGTGCCAGCAGCGTTATATCCTACGAGCAGTACTTC.

The chain employs TRBV11-2 and TRBJ1-2; D remains ambiguous. Trimming took off 2 bases at V and 2 bases at J, with 12 bases between the two ends. This CDR3 is built from 15 residues. Germline V lookup: CDR1 SGHAT, CDR2 FQNNGV. The CDR3 DNA is TGTGCCAGCAGCTTAAACGTTGGCGGAAACTATGGCTACACCTTC. Its translation: CASSLNVGGNYGYTF.

The rearrangement uses TRBV6-6 and TRBJ2-3; no definite D call. The CDR3 consists of 14 residues. Per the germline V gene, CDR1 is MNHNY and CDR2 is SVGAGI (reference sequence). The V end was cut by 7 bases, the J end by 5 bases, with 16 bases between. CDR3 in amino acids: CASTGPAGKDTQYF. In DNA form, the CDR3 reads TGTGCCAGCACGGGTCCAGCTGGAAAAGATACGCAGTATTTT.

This clonotype was observed at least ten times. The chain has TRBV6-1 and TRBJ2-7; 11 bases are shared with TRBD2. The CDR3 consists of 15 residues. CDR1 MNHNS and CDR2 SASEGT come from the germline V gene. Trimming at V came to 6 bases and at J to 5 bases, leaving 9 bases not matched to a gene. CDR3 in DNA: TGTGCCAGCAGCCTTAGCGGGGGGGCGGTCCACGAGCAGTACTTC. Protein: CASSLSGGAVHEQYF.

Details on this clonotype: An end of the junction differs from the germline gene, which may be a read error. The chain combines TRBV7-9 with TRBJ1-1, with D unclear. The length of the CDR3 is 12 residues. Looked up from germline, CDR1 is SEHNR and CDR2 is FQNEAQ (reference sequence). CDR3 amino acids: CASSLESLPASF. The CDR3 DNA reads TGTGCCAGCAGCTTAGAATCGTTGCCAGCTTCCTTT.

This clonotype has at least ten counts. The chain's CDR3 is CASSSSDRGTEAFF. The CDR3 nucleotides read TGTGCCAGCAGCTCCTCGGACAGGGGAACTGAAGCTTTCTTT. This chain joins TRBV3-1 and TRBJ1-1; 9 bases agree with TRBD1. The germline gives CDR1 LGHDT, CDR2 YNNKEL (reference sequence). CDR3 size: 14 residues. V was clipped by 5 bases and J by 5 bases; unmatched bases: 6.

The chain uses TRBV10-3 and TRBJ1-1, with 8 bases fitting TRBD1. V lost 2 bases, J lost 0 bases, and 8 bases stayed unmatched. The CDR3 sequence is 17 residues long. The V gene's germline CDR1 is ENHRY and CDR2 SYGVKD. CDR3 DNA sequence: TGTGCCATCAGTGAGCGGGGACAGGAAGGCATGAACACTGAAGCTTTCTTT. Protein: CAISERGQEGMNTEAFF.

The CDR3 is CASSRRATKNYEQYF. The DNA of the CDR3 is TGTGCCAGCAGCCGCCGGGCGACGAAAAACTACGAGCAGTACTTC. The chain has TRBV7-2 and TRBJ2-7, with D uncertain. V lost 5 bases to trimming and J lost 3 bases, with 17 bases between them. This CDR3 spans 15 amino acids. CDR1 SGHTA and CDR2 FQGNSA come from the germline V gene.

This clonotype was recorded a few times. This rearrangement joins TRBV2 to TRBJ1-4; D uncertain. The germline CDR1 and CDR2 sequences are SNHLY and FYNNEI. The CDR3 extends over 15 amino acids. The V gene lost 2 bases and the J gene lost 0 bases, with 7 bases spanning the gap. The CDR3, as DNA: TGTGCCAGCAGTGAATTTGAAGCAACTAATGAAAAACTGTTTTTT. This gives the protein CASSEFEATNEKLFF.

CDR3 sequence: CASSPGVAGVENEQFF. The DNA for the CDR3 is TGTGCCAGCAGCCCCGGGGTAGCGGGGGTGGAAAATGAGCAGTTCTTC. The chain combines TRBV9 with TRBJ2-1, with 9 nucleotides matching TRBD2. Per the germline V gene, CDR1 is SGDLS and CDR2 is YYNGEE. The CDR3 runs to 16 residues. The V segment lost 4 bases and the J segment 7 bases; nucleotides outside the gene matches: 12. The whole variable domain, remainder taken from reference TRBV9 and TRBJ2-1, is DSGVTQTPKHLITATGQRVTLRCSPRSGDLSVYWYQQSLDQGLQFLIQYYNGEERAKGNILERFSAQQFPDLHSELNLSSLELGDSALYFCASSPGVAGVENEQFFGPGTRLTVL.

This clonotype was recorded many times. This chain links TRBV12-1 with TRBJ2-4; the table calls TRBD2, which could not be checked here. TRBV12-1 is a pseudogene. This CDR3 contains 20 residues. The CDR3 sequence: CASNLRKLAGGPGPKNIQYF. Here the CDR3 DNA reads TGTGCCAGCAACTTACGGAAACTAGCGGGGGGGCCGGGACCCAAAAACATTCAGTACTTC.

This chain uses TRBV6-1 with TRBJ2-5, with D possibly being TRBD1 (5 bases). Trimming cost V 2 bases and J 4 bases, with 17 bases left between them. The CDR3 spans 16 residues. The V gene's germline CDR1 is MNHNS and CDR2 SASEGT. Here the CDR3 reads CASSERRLVGAETQYF. The CDR3 coding sequence is TGTGCCAGCAGTGAACGCCGGCTAGTTGGGGCAGAGACCCAGTACTTC.

The chain has TRBV7-2 and TRBJ2-1; 7 bases map to TRBD1. There are 14 residues in the CDR3. CDR1 SGHTA and CDR2 FQGNSA come from the germline V gene. Trimming at V came to 5 bases and at J to 12 bases, leaving 13 bases not matched to a gene. The CDR3 region is CASSPPPTGSRQFF. CDR3 coding DNA: TGTGCCAGCAGCCCGCCCCCGACAGGGTCCAGGCAGTTCTTC.

This clonotype was detected ten times or more. J is TRBJ2-1 and V is TRBV5-4; D is unclear. Germline lookup yields CDR1 SGHNT and CDR2 YYREEE (reference sequence). V lost 4 bases, J lost 9 bases, and 11 bases lay in between. The CDR3 has 12 amino acids. CDR3 protein: CASSPVNGEQFF. CDR3 in DNA: TGTGCCAGCAGCCCCGTTAATGGTGAGCAGTTCTTC. Full variable domain (remainder filled in from reference TRBV5-4 and TRBJ2-1): ETGVTQSPTHLIKTRGQQVTLRCSSQSGHNTVSWYQQALGQGPQFIFQYYREEENGRGNFPPRFSGLQFPNYSSELNVNALELDDSALYLCASSPVNGEQFFGPGTRLTVL.